Listed here are 9 T cell receptor beta chains from one sample, sequenced in a study of graft-versus-host responses after intestinal transplantation. Labeling with CFSE marked about 200,000 responder cells, which were plated with about 200,000 irradiated, violet-dye-labeled stimulator cells. The assay was immunoSEQ multiplex PCR, and TCRdb's table has in-frame clones only and misses some. The sample comprises 7,000 or so clones, approximately 25% of which are singletons, and about 6% rests with the top ten. The sequences come from alloreactive CD8+ T cells from a mixed lymphocyte reaction culture, collected before transplantation. Subset: CFSE-low proliferating T cells sorted from roughly six-day pre-transplant mixed lymphocyte reaction (GvH or HvG direction). The receptors originated from a human patient who was an organ donor for intestinal transplantation.

The CDR3 loop is CASSLAGVSGNTIYF. The CDR3 DNA reads TGCGCCAGCAGCTTGGCGGGGGTCTCCGGAAACACCATATATTTT. The V and J genes are TRBV5-1 and TRBJ1-3, with a weak D call TRBD1 (5 bases). Germline CDR1 is SGHRS and CDR2 is YFSETQ. V lost 0 bases and J 4 bases, leaving 11 bases between the germline ends. The CDR3 extends over 15 amino acids.

The chain joins TRBV18 to TRBJ2-1, with D unclear. The CDR3 has 11 amino acids. Germline V gene sequence: CDR1 KGHSH, CDR2 LQKENI. V was pared by 3 bases and J by 9 bases, with 6 bases between. CDR3 sequence: CASSPLTEQFF. CDR3 nucleotides: TGTGCCAGCTCACCCCTCACTGAGCAGTTCTTC.

Turning to this clone: A read error may be the cause here, since a much bigger clone is one base away. The chain employs TRBV9 and TRBJ1-4, with 9 positions matching TRBD1. CDR1 SGDLS and CDR2 YYNGEE come from the germline V gene. This CDR3 comprises 15 residues. The CDR3 reads CASSATGTGTEKRFF. The DNA for the CDR3 is TGTGCCAGCAGCGCCACCGGGACAGGGACTGAAAAACGGTTTTTT.

With regard to this clone: A read error may produce the germline difference seen at one junction end. The rearrangement uses TRBV9 and TRBJ1-1; D is possibly TRBD1 (6 bases). CDR1 SGDLS and CDR2 YYNGEE come from the germline V gene. The CDR3 totals 15 residues. The CDR3 DNA follows: TGTGCCCGCAGCGTAGGGGGAGGGGTGAACACTGAAGCTTTCTTT. It translates to CARSVGGGVNTEAFF.

In DNA, the CDR3 is TGTGCCAGCAGTTTGGCTCGGGGAGGAAACACCATATATTTT. Translated, it gives CASSLARGGNTIYF. The chain has TRBV28 and TRBJ1-3; D gene ambiguous. The germline gives CDR1 MDHEN, CDR2 SYDVKM. The CDR3 totals 14 residues. Trimming removed 3 bases at V and 4 bases at J, with 10 bases between.

The chain has TRBV28 and TRBJ2-3; TRBD2 might be the D (6 bases). Trimming took 6 bases from V and 2 from J, leaving 18 bases between them. The CDR3 contains 16 residues. CDR1 and CDR2 from the germline V gene are MDHEN and SYDVKM. The CDR3 sequence: CASRRLYRDSTDTQYF. For the CDR3, the DNA is TGTGCCAGCAGGCGACTATATCGGGACTCCACAGATACGCAGTATTTT. Drawing the rest from reference TRBV28 and TRBJ2-3, the complete variable domain is DVKVTQSSRYLVKRTGEKVFLECVQDMDHENMFWYRQDPGLGLRLIYFSYDVKMKEKGDIPEGYSVSREKKERFSLILESASTNQTSMYLCASRRLYRDSTDTQYFGPGTRLTVL.

By frequency in the sample, this clone is medium-sized. The rearrangement links TRBV28 to TRBJ1-2, with a weak D call TRBD1 (5 bases). V shed 5 bases and J shed 6 bases, with 10 bases lying between them. Germline CDR1 and CDR2: MDHEN and SYDVKM. The CDR3 runs to 12 residues. The CDR3 DNA is TGTGCCAGCAGTCCGGGGGAGCATGGCTACACCTTC. Amino acid sequence: CASSPGEHGYTF.

The chain joins TRBV15 to TRBJ2-1; 14 bases line up with TRBD2. This CDR3 comprises 14 residues. J was trimmed by 16 bases and V by 4 bases; bases with no gene match: 9. Looked up from germline, CDR1 is LNHNV and CDR2 is YYDKDF (reference sequence). CDR3 protein: CATSKGLAGVSKFF. CDR3 DNA: TGTGCCACCAGCAAGGGACTAGCGGGAGTATCGAAATTCTTC.

By share of the sample, this clone is large (0.1 to 1%). The chain is built from TRBV28 and TRBJ2-7, with a possible D match to TRBD2 (5 bases). The CDR3 runs to 14 residues. Germline-derived CDR1 and CDR2 are MDHEN and SYDVKM. Between the trimmed V and J ends, which lost 2 bases and 2 bases, there was a span of 10 bases. CDR3: CASSLRSGTYEQYF. The CDR3 DNA reads as TGTGCCAGCAGTTTACGGAGCGGAACCTACGAGCAGTACTTC.